The rows below give T cell receptor beta chains drawn from one sample of a study of blood T cells in healthy people across ages. TCRdb redid the calling of the 5' RACE reads with MiXCR, one entry per CDR3 protein. The sample lists approximately 1.5 million distinct CDR3 sequences, about 32% seen once, with around 11% in the top ten. The sample taken for sequencing was blood. Source of these receptors: a woman between 25 and 40 years old in good health. CDR3s include the opening cysteine and the closing phenylalanine or tryptophan. A D gene is named only where the DNA matches it firmly. Clone size is shown for a subset of rows, as once, few, many or a class of expanded clone.

-	few	19	TRBJ2-6	TRBV2	TGTGCCAGCAGCTCCCCCGGTGGAGGGGACTTCTCTGGGGCCAACGTCCTGACTTTC	CASSSPGGGDFSGANVLTF
TRBD2	few	14	TRBJ2-7	TRBV20-1	TGCAGTGCCCGTGGACTAGAAGGTTGCTACGAGCAGTACTTC	CSARGLEGCYEQYF
-	few	13	TRBJ2-2	TRBV29-1	TGCAGCGTTGAAAGGGGGGCAGGGGGGGAGCTGTTTTTT	CSVERGAGGELFF
TRBD1	-	15	TRBJ1-6	TRBV12-3/TRBV12-4	TGTGCCAGCAGTCCAGGGGGCCCCTATAATTCACCCCTCCACTTT	CASSPGGPYNSPLHF
TRBD2	few	16	TRBJ2-3	TRBV20-1	TGCAGTGCTCGTTCTACTAGCGGGGAAAGCACAGATACGCAGTATTTT	CSARSTSGESTDTQYF
TRBD2	few	15	TRBJ2-3	TRBV27	TGTGCCAGCAGTTTCTACGGGGGGAAGACAGATACGCAGTATTTT	CASSFYGGKTDTQYF
-	-	16	TRBJ2-7	TRBV6-5	TGTGCCAGCAGTTACGATCTGCGGAGCGTTTCCTACGAGCGGTACTTC	CASSYDLRSVSYERYF
-	many	14	TRBJ2-7	TRBV6-2/TRBV6-3	TGTGCCAGCAGACCTACAGGGCAGACCTACGAGCAGTACTTC	CASRPTGQTYEQYF
-	few	17	TRBJ2-7	TRBV20-1	TGCAGTGCTAGAGATCCCCTATTAGCGGATACGCACTACGAGCAGTACTTC	CSARDPLLADTHYEQYF
-	-	14	TRBJ2-5	TRBV28	TGTGCCAGCAGCGGCTATGAGCATTTAGAGACCCAGTACTTC	CASSGYEHLETQYF
-	-	17	TRBJ2-7	TRBV28	TGTGCCAGCAGTCCGACCGGAACGTCAAAAAGCTCCTACGAGCAGTACTTC	CASSPTGTSKSSYEQYF
-	many	15	TRBJ2-7	TRBV4-1	TGCGCCAGCAGCCAGGTCGGCAGGGGCAAAGACGAGCAGTACTTC	CASSQVGRGKDEQYF
TRBD1	-	14	TRBJ2-7	TRBV5-6	TGTGCCAGCACACAGGGGAACTCTGACTACGAGCAGTACTTC	CASTQGNSDYEQYF
TRBD1	-	16	TRBJ1-5	TRBV7-2	TGTGCCAGCAGCTTATTAGGGACAGGGGTCAATCAGCCCCAGCATTTT	CASSLLGTGVNQPQHF
-	many	14	TRBJ2-1	TRBV20-1	TGCAGTGCAAGGGGGAGTCGAGCCTACAATGAGCAGTTCTTC	CSARGSRAYNEQFF
TRBD1	few	12	TRBJ2-1	TRBV7-3	TGTGCCAGCGGGACAGGGTCCGGTGAGCAGTTCTTC	CASGTGSGEQFF
-	-	12	TRBJ1-2	TRBV30	TGTGCCTGGAGTCTGGGGGCGTATGGCTACACCTTC	CAWSLGAYGYTF
-	-	15	TRBJ1-1	TRBV20-1	TGCAGTGCTGGGGGGGGCGGCCTACCAAACACTGAAGCTTTCTTT	CSAGGGGLPNTEAFF
-	-	14	TRBJ2-5	TRBV5-4	TGTGCCAGCAGCTCTCAGTCTCCCAAAGAGACCCAGTACTTC	CASSSQSPKETQYF
TRBD1	many	16	TRBJ1-1	TRBV7-3	TGTGCCAGCAGCCCGAGACAGGGACTGATGAACACTGAAGCTTTCTTT	CASSPRQGLMNTEAFF
-	-	13	TRBJ2-3	TRBV2	TGTGCCAGCACCCGGTTTTGGGCAGGTACGCAGTATTTT	CASTRFWAGTQYF
TRBD1	-	13	TRBJ2-7	TRBV29-1	TGCAGCGTCCTAAGGGACAGCAAATACGAGCAGTACTTC	CSVLRDSKYEQYF
TRBD2	-	17	TRBJ2-1	TRBV10-1	TGCGCCAGCAGTGAGAGCACCGGGACTAGCGGGTACAATGAGCAGTTCTTC	CASSESTGTSGYNEQFF
-	few	16	TRBJ2-7	TRBV6-1	TGTGCCAGCAGTGATTCGCCAGGCACCAAGGGCTACGAGCAGTACTTC	CASSDSPGTKGYEQYF
TRBD2	few	16	TRBJ2-3	TRBV12-3/TRBV12-4	TGTGCCAGCAGTCCAGTAGCGGGGCGGGCGGCAGATACGCAGTATTTT	CASSPVAGRAADTQYF
-	-	16	TRBJ2-1	TRBV4-1	TGCGCCAGCAGCCAAGATTCCAGGAAACCTTTAGGTGAGCAGTTCTTC	CASSQDSRKPLGEQFF
-	few	14	TRBJ1-4	TRBV27	TGTGCCAGCAGCCTGGTAGGGATTAATGAAAAACTGTTTTTT	CASSLVGINEKLFF
-	-	13	TRBJ1-2	TRBV7-9	TGTGCCCGCAGCCCGCCCATGGCGGCTGGCTACACCTTC	CARSPPMAAGYTF
-	few	15	TRBJ2-3	TRBV5-1	TGCGCCAGCAGCTTGGAACCTCGACCCACAGATACGCAGTATTTT	CASSLEPRPTDTQYF
TRBD2	-	15	TRBJ2-3	TRBV20-1	TGCAGTGCTCACCAGACTAGCGGGAGCCCAGATACGCAGTATTTT	CSAHQTSGSPDTQYF
TRBD2	-	15	TRBJ2-4	TRBV9	TGTGCCAGCAGCTCCAGCCCTGGGACTACCTATGAGCAGTACTTC	CASSSSPGTTYEQYF
TRBD1	-	13	TRBJ2-7	TRBV2	TGTGCCAGCATCGGGACAGACACCTACGAGCAGTACTTC	CASIGTDTYEQYF
-	few	18	TRBJ2-1	TRBV5-6	TGTGCCAGCAGCTGGGGGGGGCCGGGCGCCGTCTTGGGAGATGAGCAGTTCTTC	CASSWGGPGAVLGDEQFF
TRBD1	once	14	TRBJ1-1	TRBV5-6	TGTGCCAGCAGCGGGGGACAGTCCGGCACTGAAGCTTTCTTT	CASSGGQSGTEAFF
-	few	15	TRBJ2-7	TRBV27	TGTGCCGGCAGTTTCGCATTCGGCGGCTCCTACGAGCAGTACTTC	CAGSFAFGGSYEQYF
TRBD2	few	13	TRBJ2-4	TRBV27	TGTGCCAGCAGCCCGGGGAGTAGCGGGGTTCAGTACTTC	CASSPGSSGVQYF
-	-	13	TRBJ2-3	TRBV10-3	TGTGCCATCACCCGGACCGTCACAGATACGCAGTATTTT	CAITRTVTDTQYF
-	many	13	TRBJ2-3	TRBV6-5	TGCGCCAGCAGGGGAGGTGGCACAGATACGCAGTATTTT	CASRGGGTDTQYF
TRBD1	-	14	TRBJ2-7	TRBV28	TGTGCCAGCATCCCGGGACAGGGGGTGTACGAGCAGTACTTC	CASIPGQGVYEQYF
-	few	15	TRBJ2-6	TRBV5-5	TGTGCCAGCAGCCCTGACTACGTTGGGGCCAACGTCCTGACTTTC	CASSPDYVGANVLTF
-	-	13	TRBJ2-3	TRBV6-5	TGTGCCAGCAGTTACCCCGGGGTGGGTACGCAGTATTTT	CASSYPGVGTQYF
-	many	15	TRBJ2-6	TRBV5-1	TGCGCCAGCACCCAAACCAGGTCTGGGGCCAACGTCCTGACTTTC	CASTQTRSGANVLTF
-	-	13	TRBJ2-5	TRBV20-1	TGCAGCACGGAGAAAGAGACTCAAGAGACCCAGTACTTC	CSTEKETQETQYF
-	-	12	TRBJ2-7	TRBV20-1	TGCAGTGCTTCCAAAGGTAGCCACGAGCAGTACTTC	CSASKGSHEQYF
-	once	12	TRBJ1-5	TRBV6-1	TGTGCCAGCGGAGACAGGTTTTGGCCCCAGCATTTT	CASGDRFWPQHF
-	-	14	TRBJ2-5	TRBV5-8	TGTGCCAGCAGCTTAGGGCCAGGGGAAAAGACCCGGTACTTC	CASSLGPGEKTRYF
-	-	16	TRBJ1-2	TRBV10-3	TGTGCCTCCAAGATTGGGGGGGCGGCTAACCCCTATGGCTACACCTTC	CASKIGGAANPYGYTF
-	-	16	TRBJ1-1	TRBV9	TGTGCCAGCAGCGTGGTCGCCCAGGGAGTGAACACTGAAGCTTTCTTT	CASSVVAQGVNTEAFF
-	-	16	TRBJ1-3	TRBV10-3	TGTGCCATCAGTGAGTCTGCAGCAAGCTCTGGAAACACCATATATTTT	CAISESAASSGNTIYF
-	few	13	TRBJ2-7	TRBV6-1	TGTGCCAGCAGAAACAGTCCCAACTACGAGCAGTACTTC	CASRNSPNYEQYF
-	-	17	TRBJ2-4	TRBV6-1	TGTGCCAGCAGTGGACCGACTAGGTGGGGCAAAAAAAACATTCAGGACTTC	CASSGPTRWGKKNIQDF
-	-	13	TRBJ2-7	TRBV6-4	TGTGCCAGCAGTGTTGAGGGGGGGTTCGAGCAGTACTTC	CASSVEGGFEQYF
-	few	15	TRBJ1-5	TRBV28	TGTGCCAGCAGTTCTACAGGGTTAAGCAATCAGCCCCAGCATTTT	CASSSTGLSNQPQHF
-	-	13	TRBJ2-3	TRBV6-1	TGTGCCAGCGGTTCCGCTAGCACGGATACGCAGTATTTT	CASGSASTDTQYF
-	many	12	TRBJ1-2	TRBV28	TGTGCCAGCAGTTCCGGAAGATATGGCTACACCTTC	CASSSGRYGYTF
TRBD2	-	17	TRBJ2-1	TRBV4-1	TGCGCCAGCAGATTTTCCGGGACTAGCGGGATAAAGCATGAGCAGTTCTTC	CASRFSGTSGIKHEQFF
-	few	15	TRBJ2-1	TRBV5-1	TGCGCCAGCAGCATTCTCAGTCCCTCCTACAATGAGCAGTTCTTC	CASSILSPSYNEQFF
-	-	16	TRBJ2-5	TRBV28	TGTGCCAGCAGTTCGCCTCGAGGGGCCTCCCAAGAGACCCAGTACTTC	CASSSPRGASQETQYF
-	-	15	TRBJ1-4	TRBV10-3	TGTGCCATCAGTGAATCATTGGGGGGTTCTGAAAAACTGTTTTTT	CAISESLGGSEKLFF
TRBD1	few	17	TRBJ2-3	TRBV25-1	TGTGCCAGCAGTGCAAATCACAGGGGTTCTAGCACAGATACGCAGTATTTT	CASSANHRGSSTDTQYF